The clone carrying this T cell receptor beta chain turned up a few times. The target antigen is unknown. These data belong to a study of blood T cells in healthy people across ages. Study-wide points: Roughly linearly, TCR beta diversity per million T cells fell as age increased.

A second PCR, run for roughly 7 to 12 cycles, used a sample-barcoded 5' primer plus a J-beta primer mix. One entry per CDR3 protein, called by TCRdb with MiXCR from the 5' RACE reads. The sample lists 500,000 to 700,000 distinct CDR3 sequences, about 30% occurring once. Each sample had at least 6 million PBMCs isolated. The sample was blood. The receptor comes from a woman aged 80 or over in good health.

The CDR3 DNA reads TGTGCCAGCAGGGCACAGGGGATCAATCAGCCCCAGCATTTT. Translated, it gives CASRAQGINQPQHF. The rearrangement uses TRBV6-1 and TRBJ1-5; 7 bases are a match to TRBD1. The length of the CDR3 is 14 residues. The V gene's germline CDR1 is MNHNS and CDR2 SASEGT. After removal of 6 bases from V and 3 bases from J, the junction contained 5 bases not matched to a gene.